The present TCR beta chain was sequenced within a study of blood T cell repertoires in COVID-19. For the study at large: The United States, Italy and Spain were the sources of the acute and convalescent COVID-19 samples.

Germline CDR1 is LNHDA and CDR2 is SQIVND (reference sequence). This CDR3 comprises 21 residues. J lost 4 bases, V lost 3 bases, and 26 bases had no gene match. Authors' processing steps: Amplifying reference gene primers gave estimates of nucleated cell counts. This table comes from immunoSEQ multiplex PCR, and its TCRdb copy is limited to in-frame clones, with some not included. D and trimming come from the DNA, and the V and J calls and clone size come from that table. This table holds around 250,000 clones, 75% to 90% found once. The sample comprised peripheral blood. This clonotype was obtained from a young man who had recovered from COVID-19. The chain links TRBV19 to TRBJ1-1; 7 bases fit TRBD1. Written as DNA, the CDR3 is TGTGCCAGTAGTATCTTCATCCGATCCCGACAGGGAAGGGAACGGGGCACTGAAGCTTTCTTT. Translation gives CASSIFIRSRQGRERGTEAFF.